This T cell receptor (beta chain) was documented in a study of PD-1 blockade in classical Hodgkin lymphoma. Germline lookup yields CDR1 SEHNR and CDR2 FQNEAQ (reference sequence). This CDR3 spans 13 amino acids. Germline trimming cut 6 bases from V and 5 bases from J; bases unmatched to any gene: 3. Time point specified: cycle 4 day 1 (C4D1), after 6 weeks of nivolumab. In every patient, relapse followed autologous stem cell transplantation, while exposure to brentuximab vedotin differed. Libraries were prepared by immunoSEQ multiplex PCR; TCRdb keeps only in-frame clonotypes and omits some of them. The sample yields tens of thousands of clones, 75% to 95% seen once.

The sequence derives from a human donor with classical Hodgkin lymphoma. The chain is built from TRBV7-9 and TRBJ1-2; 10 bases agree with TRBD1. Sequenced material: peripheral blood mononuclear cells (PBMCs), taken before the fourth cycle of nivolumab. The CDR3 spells CASRSGQGYGYTF. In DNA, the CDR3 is TGTGCCAGCAGATCGGGACAGGGGTATGGCTACACCTTC.